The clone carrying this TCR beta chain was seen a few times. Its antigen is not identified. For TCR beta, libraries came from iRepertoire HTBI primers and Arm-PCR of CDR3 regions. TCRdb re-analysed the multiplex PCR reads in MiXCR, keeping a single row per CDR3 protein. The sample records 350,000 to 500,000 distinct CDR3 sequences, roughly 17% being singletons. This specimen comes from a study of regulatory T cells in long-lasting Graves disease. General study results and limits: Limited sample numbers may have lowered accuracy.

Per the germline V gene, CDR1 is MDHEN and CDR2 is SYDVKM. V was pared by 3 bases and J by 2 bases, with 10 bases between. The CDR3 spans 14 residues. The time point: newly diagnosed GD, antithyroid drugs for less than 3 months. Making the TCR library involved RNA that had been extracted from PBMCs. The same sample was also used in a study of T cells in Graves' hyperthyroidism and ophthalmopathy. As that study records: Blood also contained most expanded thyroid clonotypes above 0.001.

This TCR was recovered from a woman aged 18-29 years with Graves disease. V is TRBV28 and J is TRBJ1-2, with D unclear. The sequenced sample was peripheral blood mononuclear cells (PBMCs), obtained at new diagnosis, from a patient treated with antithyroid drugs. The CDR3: CASSLSTVNYGYTF. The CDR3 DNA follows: TGTGCCAGCAGTTTGTCTACAGTAAACTATGGCTACACCTTC.